The entry below gives a single T cell receptor beta chain sequence along with its context. Antigen specificity is unknown. Germline CDR1 reads SGHNT; CDR2 reads YYREEE (reference sequence). The V and J ends lost 0 bases and 1 base, in that order; junction bases with no gene match: 2. The CDR3 contains 15 residues. This entry is derived from a study of cytomegalovirus exposure and HLA in healthy donors. Study-wide points: High specificity and sensitivity for cytomegalovirus status were reported for the classifier. In a later analysis, several top co-occurrence clusters appeared linked to parvovirus B19, influenza, CMV and Epstein-Barr virus. There were three CMV-associated chains whose specificity for CMV antigens was confirmed in vitro.

The PCR contained 60 Vbeta and 13 Jbeta primers. Clones were read by immunoSEQ multiplex PCR, and TCRdb kept only the in-frame ones, dropping some. The sample yields 120,000 to 150,000 clones, around three quarters seen once. Sample: PBMCs. The TCR was taken from a middle-aged man in good health and CMV-seronegative. This rearrangement joins TRBV5-4 to TRBJ2-7, with 9 positions matching TRBD2. CDR3: CASSLASGDSYEQYF. DNA of the CDR3: TGTGCCAGCAGCTTGGCTAGCGGGGATTCCTACGAGCAGTACTTC.